This TCR beta chain was captured by sequencing in a study of blood T cells in healthy people across ages. Study-wide context: With template switching, about one barcoded beta molecule was captured per two T cells. Study-wide results and caveats: The study found more naive CD4+ cells and higher diversity in long-lived than aged donors.

PCR was performed a second time for roughly 6 to 12 cycles using a sample-barcoded 5' primer and a J-beta primer mix. Through a template-switch adaptor with 12 random nucleotides, each cDNA molecule received a tag. MiXCR, run by TCRdb on the 5' RACE reads, gives a single entry per CDR3 protein. The sample lists fewer than 2,000,000 distinct CDR3 sequences, roughly a third occurring once. Germline V CDR1 and CDR2: GTSNPN, SVGIG (reference sequence). V lost 4 bases and J lost 2, with 8 bases in between. This CDR3 has 12 amino acids. The sample, 7.5 to 10 milliliters of peripheral blood, was drawn from each donor. Details on this clonotype: No antigen is known for it.

The chain uses TRBV30 and TRBJ1-2, with no clear D. The sequence derives from a woman under 40 in good health. The specimen was blood. The CDR3 region is CAWNEENYGYTF. CDR3 nucleotides: TGTGCCTGGAATGAGGAGAACTATGGCTACACCTTC.